This T cell receptor beta chain is drawn from a study of CD8+ T cells in alopecia areata. Study as a whole: The study gave treated patients oral tofacitinib at 5 to 10 mg twice daily.

V lost 6 bases, J lost 5 bases, and 8 bases stayed unmatched. The germline gives CDR1 MNHNS, CDR2 SASEGT. The CDR3 has 15 residues. The treatment is: oral pan-JAK inhibitor, 5-10 mg twice daily. It was from alopecia areata patients that lesional scalp punch biopsies and peripheral blood were collected. cDNA serving as the sequencing template came from extracted, reverse transcribed RNA. Here immunoSEQ multiplex PCR was the method, and the copy in TCRdb shows in-frame clones only, minus some. The table has over 150,000 clones, around 50% seen once. The sequence derives from a human donor with alopecia areata. Specimen: CD8+ T cells sorted from blood, collected at week 24, from a patient treated with tofacitinib. This rearrangement joins TRBV6-1 to TRBJ2-1, with 9 bases identical to TRBD1. The CDR3 nucleotides read TGTGCCAGCAGAAGGAAGGGACAGGGAAACAATGAGCAGTTCTTC. Its protein product is CASRRKGQGNNEQFF.